The rows below give T cell receptor beta chains drawn from one sample of a study of cytomegalovirus exposure and HLA in healthy donors. Sequenced by immunoSEQ multiplex PCR; TCRdb stores in-frame clones only, minus some. The table includes around 140,000 clones, approximately 65% detected once. Sequenced material: PBMCs. Receptors originate from an older woman in good health and CMV-seronegative. Each CDR3 is given with its conserved first and last residue. Fields, in order: V gene, clone size, J gene, D gene, CDR3 protein. The D gene is left open where the match is weak. Expanded clones are given a class, and other clones once, few, many or no size at all.

V: TRBV7-9; size: .; J: TRBJ1-3; D: .; CDR3: CASSVTGSSGNTIYF
V: TRBV6-6; size: .; J: TRBJ2-1; D: TRBD1; CDR3: CASSPPGGLNEQFF
V: TRBV28; size: .; J: TRBJ1-4; D: TRBD1; CDR3: CASSSPGTGGEKLFF
V: TRBV2; size: .; J: TRBJ1-5; D: .; CDR3: CASSVGAVEVQPQHF
V: TRBV5-1; size: .; J: TRBJ2-7; D: .; CDR3: CASSSASYEQYF
V: TRBV6-1; size: .; J: TRBJ2-2; D: .; CDR3: CASSARTGSTGELFF
V: TRBV29-1; size: .; J: TRBJ2-3; D: .; CDR3: CSVEVGGQTDTQYF
V: TRBV10-1; size: .; J: TRBJ2-2; D: TRBD2; CDR3: CASSGGVLAGGGDTGELFF
V: TRBV2; size: .; J: TRBJ2-1; D: TRBD2; CDR3: CASTQKTGGGEQFF
V: TRBV18; size: .; J: TRBJ2-1; D: .; CDR3: CASSGRLGNNEQFF
V: TRBV28; size: .; J: TRBJ2-5; D: .; CDR3: CASSPQQGGETQYF
V: TRBV5-4; size: .; J: TRBJ2-6; D: .; CDR3: CASSPTGSGANVLTF
V: TRBV18; size: .; J: TRBJ1-2; D: .; CDR3: CASSPQGFGYTF
V: TRBV7-2; size: few; J: TRBJ2-3; D: TRBD2; CDR3: CASSLDGTSFPDTQYF
V: TRBV19; size: .; J: TRBJ1-1; D: TRBD1; CDR3: CASRPQGGRTEAFF
V: TRBV28; size: .; J: TRBJ1-5; D: .; CDR3: CASIVGGAGKPQHF
V: TRBV4-2; size: .; J: TRBJ2-1; D: TRBD2; CDR3: CASSRSTGTSGGGQFF
V: TRBV19; size: medium-sized; J: TRBJ1-5; D: TRBD1; CDR3: CASRMSRGSNQPQHF
V: TRBV11-2; size: .; J: TRBJ2-5; D: .; CDR3: CASSVASDGQETQYF
V: TRBV6-1; size: few; J: TRBJ1-4; D: .; CDR3: CASSGGQGNEKLFF
V: TRBV11-2; size: .; J: TRBJ2-7; D: TRBD1; CDR3: CASSLGGQGAPYEQYF
V: TRBV7-2; size: .; J: TRBJ2-7; D: .; CDR3: CASSLAGDLSSYEQYF